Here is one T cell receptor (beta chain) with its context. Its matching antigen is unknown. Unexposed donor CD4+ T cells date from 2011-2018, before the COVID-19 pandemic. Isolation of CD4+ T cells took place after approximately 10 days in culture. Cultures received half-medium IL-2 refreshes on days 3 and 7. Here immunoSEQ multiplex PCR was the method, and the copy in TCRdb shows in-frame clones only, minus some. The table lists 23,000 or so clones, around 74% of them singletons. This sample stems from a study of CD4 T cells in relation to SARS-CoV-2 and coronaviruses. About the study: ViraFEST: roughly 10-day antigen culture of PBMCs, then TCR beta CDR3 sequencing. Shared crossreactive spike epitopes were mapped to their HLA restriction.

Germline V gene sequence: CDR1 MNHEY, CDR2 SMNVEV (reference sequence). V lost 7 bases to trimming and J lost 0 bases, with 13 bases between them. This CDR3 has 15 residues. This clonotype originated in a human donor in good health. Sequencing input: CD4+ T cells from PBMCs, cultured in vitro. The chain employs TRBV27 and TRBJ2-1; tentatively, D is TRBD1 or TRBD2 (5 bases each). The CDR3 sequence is CASNLGPSSYNEQFF. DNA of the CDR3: TGTGCCAGCAACCTGGGACCGTCCTCCTACAATGAGCAGTTCTTC.